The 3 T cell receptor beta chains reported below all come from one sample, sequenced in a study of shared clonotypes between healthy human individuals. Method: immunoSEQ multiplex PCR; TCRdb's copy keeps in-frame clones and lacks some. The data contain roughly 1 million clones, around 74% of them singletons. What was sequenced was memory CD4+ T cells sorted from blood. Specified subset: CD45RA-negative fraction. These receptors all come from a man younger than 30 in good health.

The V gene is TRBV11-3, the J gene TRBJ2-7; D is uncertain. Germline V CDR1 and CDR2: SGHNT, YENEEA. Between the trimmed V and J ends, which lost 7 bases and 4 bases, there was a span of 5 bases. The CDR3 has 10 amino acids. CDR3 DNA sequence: TGTGCCAGCACCATATACGAGCAGTACTTC. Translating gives CASTIYEQYF.

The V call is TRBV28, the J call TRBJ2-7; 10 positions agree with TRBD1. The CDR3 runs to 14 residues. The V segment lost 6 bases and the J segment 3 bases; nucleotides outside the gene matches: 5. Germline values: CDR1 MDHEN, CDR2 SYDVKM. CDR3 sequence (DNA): TGTGCCAGCAGCCTCTGGACAGGGGGCTACGAGCAGTACTTC. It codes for CASSLWTGGYEQYF.

CDR3 DNA sequence: TGTGCCAGCAGTTACTCCCAGGACGGGGGAGGGGAAAAACTGTTTTTT. Its translation: CASSYSQDGGGEKLFF. The J gene is TRBJ1-4, the V gene TRBV6-5, with a possible D match to TRBD1 (5 bases). Germline V gives CDR1 MNHEY, CDR2 SVGAGI. There are 16 residues in the CDR3. The V end lost 0 bases, the J end lost 8 bases, and 16 bases lay between the germline ends.